This TCR beta chain is drawn from a study of technical replicates of blood from four donors. Method: immunoSEQ multiplex PCR; TCRdb's copy keeps in-frame clones and lacks some. The sample has about 59,000 clones, about 86% seen once. Trimming cost V 3 bases and J 9 bases, with 9 bases left between them. The CDR3 extends over 12 amino acids. From germline, CDR1 is LGHNA and CDR2 YNFKEQ. The sequence came from a human donor in good health. Some clones in this sample may be carry-over from other donors' samples. The V gene is TRBV4-2, the J gene TRBJ2-1; D is perhaps TRBD1 (5 bases). Material for sequencing was PBMCs. The CDR3 region is CASSQGRSEQFF. DNA for the CDR3: TGTGCCAGCAGCCAGGGGCGGTCTGAGCAGTTCTTC.